A single sample is the source of the 9 T cell receptor beta chains below, sequenced in a study of blood T cells in healthy people across ages. Through a sample-barcoded 5' primer and a J-beta primer mix, a second PCR was run for 7 to 11 cycles. Each CDR3 protein gets one entry after TCRdb re-called the 5' RACE reads with MiXCR. The sample carries more than 1,400,000 distinct CDR3 sequences, 42% recorded once. Sequencing was carried out using blood. The origin of the receptors is a young woman in good health.

There are a few counts of this clonotype. The rearrangement joins TRBV6-4 to TRBJ2-1, with 7 positions matching TRBD2. The length of the CDR3 is 17 residues. Germline CDR1 and CDR2: MRHNA and SNTAGT. Germline trimming cut 6 bases from V and 0 bases from J; bases unmatched to any gene: 11. CDR3 residues: CASSPISSGPSYNEQFF. CDR3 in DNA: TGTGCCAGCAGCCCTATAAGTAGCGGGCCCTCCTACAATGAGCAGTTCTTC.

This clonotype was seen ten or more times. The gene calls are TRBV3-1 and TRBJ2-5; D perhaps matches TRBD2 (6 bases). Per germline, CDR1 LGHDT and CDR2 YNNKEL (reference sequence). V dropped 1 base and J dropped 6 bases, with 9 bases sitting between them. The CDR3 spans 13 residues. The DNA of the CDR3 is TGTGCCAGCAGCCAAGTGGAGGGGAAGACCCAGTACTTC. Its translation is CASSQVEGKTQYF.

The chain combines TRBV5-6 with TRBJ1-1, with D possibly being TRBD1 (6 bases). The CDR3 is 14 residues long. The germline CDR1 and CDR2 sequences are SGHDT and YYEEEE. V gave up 7 bases and J gave up 1 base, with 14 bases separating them. The DNA for the CDR3 is TGTGCCAGCGGGGGGGGCCCTGGGAACACTGAAGCTTTCTTT. This codes for CASGGGPGNTEAFF.

A word on this clonotype: An end of the junction differs from the germline gene, which may be a read error. The J gene is TRBJ2-3, the V gene TRBV7-8; D might be TRBD1 (6 bases). The CDR3 has 14 amino acids. Germline lookup yields CDR1 SGHVS and CDR2 FQNEAQ. Here the CDR3 DNA reads TGTGCCAGCAGCTATCTCAGGGACACAGATACGCGGTATTTT. Encoded protein: CASSYLRDTDTRYF.

The CDR3 DNA reads as TGTGCCAGCAGCCAGGGTACATTTACTAATGAAAAACTGTTTTTT. It encodes CASSQGTFTNEKLFF. The V call is TRBV4-2, the J call TRBJ1-4; D remains unclear. This CDR3 is 15 amino acids long. The V and J ends lost 3 bases and 2 bases respectively, with 10 bases between them. Germline V CDR1 and CDR2: LGHNA, YNFKEQ.

This clonotype was counted between two and nine times. The chain carries TRBV5-5 and TRBJ2-1; 7 bases align to TRBD2. CDR1 and CDR2 from the germline V gene are SGHKS and YYEKEE (reference sequence). This CDR3 spans 16 amino acids. Trimming at V came to 4 bases and at J to 6 bases, leaving 13 bases not matched to a gene. CDR3 DNA sequence: TGTGCCAGCAGCCCCCTGGGGCTAGCGGCCCTCAATGAGCAGTTCTTC. Its translation: CASSPLGLAALNEQFF. Combining the CDR3 with reference TRBV5-5 and TRBJ2-1 gives the whole variable domain DAGVTQSPTHLIKTRGQQVTLRCSPISGHKSVSWYQQVLGQGPQFIFQYYEKEERGRGNFPDRFSARQFPNYSSELNVNALLLGDSALYLCASSPLGLAALNEQFFGPGTRLTVL.

The J gene is TRBJ1-2, the V gene TRBV18; weak D call: TRBD1 (5 bases). CDR1 is KGHSH, CDR2 LQKENI, per germline. The CDR3 consists of 13 residues. The germline V and J ends were trimmed by 3 bases and 6 bases, with 11 bases remaining between them. The CDR3 DNA is TGTGCCAGCTCACCGGCAGGGAAGGATGGCTACACCTTC. Translating gives CASSPAGKDGYTF.

Only a few counts were recorded for this clonotype. The chain carries TRBV10-2 and TRBJ2-1, with 10 bases identical to TRBD2. There are 17 residues in the CDR3. V shed 0 bases and J 6 bases; nucleotides not matched to a gene: 8. In germline, CDR1 is WSHSY, CDR2 SAAADI. The CDR3 bases are TGCGCCAGCAGTGAGTCGACGAGTCTAGCGGGGGTCAATGAGCAGTTCTTC. This encodes CASSESTSLAGVNEQFF.

As for this clonotype: The junction differs from germline at one of its ends, possibly a read error. The chain links TRBV25-1 to TRBJ1-2; possible D gene TRBD1, 5 bases. The germline V gene has CDR1 MGHDK and CDR2 SYGVNS. The CDR3 is made up of 14 amino acids. CDR3 sequence: CASSQGNYRDGYTF. The CDR3 DNA is TGTGCCAGCAGCCAGGGAAACTATCGTGATGGCTACACTTTC.